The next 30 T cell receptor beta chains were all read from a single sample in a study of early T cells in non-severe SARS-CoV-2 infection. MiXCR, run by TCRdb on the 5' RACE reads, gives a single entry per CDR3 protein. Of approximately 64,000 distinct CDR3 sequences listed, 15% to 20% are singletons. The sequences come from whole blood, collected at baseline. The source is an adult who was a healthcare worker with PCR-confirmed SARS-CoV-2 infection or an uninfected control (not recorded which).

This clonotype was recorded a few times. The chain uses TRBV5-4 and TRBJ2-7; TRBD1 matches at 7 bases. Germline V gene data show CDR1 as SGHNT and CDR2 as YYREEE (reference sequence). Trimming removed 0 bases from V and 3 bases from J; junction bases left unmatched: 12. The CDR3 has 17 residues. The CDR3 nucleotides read TGTGCCAGCAGCTTGGGACAGGGATCCCCCCCCGTCTACGAGCAGTACTTC. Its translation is CASSLGQGSPPVYEQYF.

The CDR3, as DNA: TGTGCCAGCAGCCCGACAGGGGGCCTCGAGCAGTACTTC. This sequence encodes CASSPTGGLEQYF. V usage is TRBV4-2 and J usage is TRBJ2-7; 10 positions agree with TRBD1. CDR3 length: 13 amino acids. Germline V lookup: CDR1 LGHNA, CDR2 YNFKEQ. J was trimmed by 6 bases and V by 4 bases; bases with no gene match: 3.

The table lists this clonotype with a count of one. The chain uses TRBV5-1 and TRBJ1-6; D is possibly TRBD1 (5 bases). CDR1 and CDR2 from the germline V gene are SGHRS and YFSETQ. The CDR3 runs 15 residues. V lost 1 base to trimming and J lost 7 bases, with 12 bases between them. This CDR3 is CASSLSAGGNSPLHF. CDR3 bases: TGCGCCAGCAGCTTGAGTGCGGGGGGAAATTCACCCCTCCACTTT. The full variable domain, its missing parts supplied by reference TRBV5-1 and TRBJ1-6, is KAGVTQTPRYLIKTRGQQVTLSCSPISGHRSVSWYQQTPGQGLQFLFEYFSETQRNKGNFPGRFSGRQFSNSRSEMNVSTLELGDSALYLCASSLSAGGNSPLHFGNGTRLTVT.

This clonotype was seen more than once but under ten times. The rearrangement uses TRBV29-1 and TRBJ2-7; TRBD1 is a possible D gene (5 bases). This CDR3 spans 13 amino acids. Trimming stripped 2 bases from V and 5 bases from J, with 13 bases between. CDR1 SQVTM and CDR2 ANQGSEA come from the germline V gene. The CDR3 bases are TGCAGCGTTGAATCCCAGGGAACCCACGAGCAGTACTTC. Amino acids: CSVESQGTHEQYF.

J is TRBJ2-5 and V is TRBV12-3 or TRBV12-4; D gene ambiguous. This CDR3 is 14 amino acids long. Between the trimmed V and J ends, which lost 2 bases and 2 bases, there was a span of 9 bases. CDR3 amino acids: CASSLQETQETQYF. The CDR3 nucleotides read TGTGCCAGCAGTTTACAGGAGACTCAAGAGACCCAGTACTTC.

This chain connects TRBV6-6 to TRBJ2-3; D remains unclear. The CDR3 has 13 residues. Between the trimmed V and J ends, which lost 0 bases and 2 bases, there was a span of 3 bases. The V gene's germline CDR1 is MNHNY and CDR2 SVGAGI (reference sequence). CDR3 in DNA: TGTGCCAGCAGTTACTCGGTCACAGATACGCAGTATTTT. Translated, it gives CASSYSVTDTQYF.

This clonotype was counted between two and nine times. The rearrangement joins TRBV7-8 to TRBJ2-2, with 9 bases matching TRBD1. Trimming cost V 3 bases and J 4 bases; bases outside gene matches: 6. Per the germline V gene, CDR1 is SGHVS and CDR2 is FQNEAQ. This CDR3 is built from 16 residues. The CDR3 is CASSFATGGLTGELFF. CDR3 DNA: TGTGCCAGCAGCTTTGCAACAGGGGGCCTCACCGGGGAGCTGTTTTTT.

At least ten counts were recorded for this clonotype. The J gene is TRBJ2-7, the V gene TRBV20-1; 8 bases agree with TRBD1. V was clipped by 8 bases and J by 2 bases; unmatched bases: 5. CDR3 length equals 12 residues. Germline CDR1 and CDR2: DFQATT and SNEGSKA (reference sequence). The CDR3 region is CSPQDRAYEQYF. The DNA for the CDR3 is TGCAGTCCACAGGACAGGGCCTACGAGCAGTACTTC.

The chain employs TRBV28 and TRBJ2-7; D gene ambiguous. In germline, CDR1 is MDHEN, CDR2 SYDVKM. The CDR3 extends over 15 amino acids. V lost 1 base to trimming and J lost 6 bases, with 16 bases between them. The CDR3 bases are TGTGCCAGCAGTTTATTGTCGTCGGGTTTCCGCGAGCAGTACTTC. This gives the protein CASSLLSSGFREQYF.

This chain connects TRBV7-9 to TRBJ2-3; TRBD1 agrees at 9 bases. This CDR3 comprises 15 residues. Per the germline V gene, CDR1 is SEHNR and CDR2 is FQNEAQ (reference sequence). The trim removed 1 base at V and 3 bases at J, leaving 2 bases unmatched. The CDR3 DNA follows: TGTGCCAGCAGCTTAGGAGGGACAGGGACAGATACGCAGTATTTT. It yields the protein CASSLGGTGTDTQYF.

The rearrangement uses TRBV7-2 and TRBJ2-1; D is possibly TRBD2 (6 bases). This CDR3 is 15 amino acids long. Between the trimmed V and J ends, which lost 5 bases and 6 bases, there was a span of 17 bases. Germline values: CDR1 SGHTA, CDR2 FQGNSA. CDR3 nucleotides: TGTGCCAGCAGCCCCGTTGCCCCCGGGGGCAATGAGCAGTTCTTC. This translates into CASSPVAPGGNEQFF.

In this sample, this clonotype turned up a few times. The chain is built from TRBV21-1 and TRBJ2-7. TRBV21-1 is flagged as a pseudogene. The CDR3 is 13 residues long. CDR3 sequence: CASRQESSYEQYF. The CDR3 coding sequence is TGTGCCAGCAGGCAGGAATCCTCCTACGAGCAGTACTTC.

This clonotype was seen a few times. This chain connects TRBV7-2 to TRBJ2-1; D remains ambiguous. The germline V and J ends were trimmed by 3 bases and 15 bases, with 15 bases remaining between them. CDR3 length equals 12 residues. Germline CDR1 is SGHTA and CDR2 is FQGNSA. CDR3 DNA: TGTGCCAGCAGCTTGACGCGCGACGGTTGGTTCTTC. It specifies CASSLTRDGWFF.

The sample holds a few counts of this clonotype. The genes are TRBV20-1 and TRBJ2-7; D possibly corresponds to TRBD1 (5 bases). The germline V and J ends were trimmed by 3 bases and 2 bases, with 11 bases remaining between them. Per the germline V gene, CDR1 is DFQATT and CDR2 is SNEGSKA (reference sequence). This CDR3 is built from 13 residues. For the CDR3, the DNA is TGCAGTGCTAGGTCGACAGATACCTACGAGCAGTACTTC. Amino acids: CSARSTDTYEQYF.

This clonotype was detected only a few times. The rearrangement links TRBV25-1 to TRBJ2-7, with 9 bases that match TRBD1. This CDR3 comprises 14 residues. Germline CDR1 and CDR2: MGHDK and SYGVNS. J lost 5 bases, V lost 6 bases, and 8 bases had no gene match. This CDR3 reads CASRRPGQGHEQYF. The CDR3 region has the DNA TGTGCCAGCAGGAGGCCCGGACAGGGGCACGAGCAGTACTTC.

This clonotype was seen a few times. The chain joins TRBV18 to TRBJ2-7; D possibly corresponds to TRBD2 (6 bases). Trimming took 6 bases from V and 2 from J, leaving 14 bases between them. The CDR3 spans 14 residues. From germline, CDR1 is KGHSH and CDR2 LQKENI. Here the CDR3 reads CASSSRGTAYEQYF. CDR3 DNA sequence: TGTGCCAGCTCTTCTCGGGGGACTGCCTACGAGCAGTACTTC.

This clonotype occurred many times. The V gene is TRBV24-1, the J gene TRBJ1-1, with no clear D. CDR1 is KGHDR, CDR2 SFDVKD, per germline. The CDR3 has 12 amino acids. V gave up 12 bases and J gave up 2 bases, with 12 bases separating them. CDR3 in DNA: TGTGCCGCCGCCCCCGGAAACACTGAAGCTTTCTTT. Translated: CAAAPGNTEAFF.

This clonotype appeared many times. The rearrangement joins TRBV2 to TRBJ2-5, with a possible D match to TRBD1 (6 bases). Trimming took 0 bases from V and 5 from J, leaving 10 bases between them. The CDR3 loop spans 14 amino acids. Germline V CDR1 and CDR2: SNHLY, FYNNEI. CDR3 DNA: TGTGCCAGCAGTGAAGCGCCAGGGGCCGAGACCCAGTACTTC. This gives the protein CASSEAPGAETQYF. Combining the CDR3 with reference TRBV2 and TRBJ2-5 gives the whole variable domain EPEVTQTPSHQVTQMGQEVILRCVPISNHLYFYWYRQILGQKVEFLVSFYNNEISEKSEIFDDQFSVERPDGSNFTLKIRSTKLEDSAMYFCASSEAPGAETQYFGPGTRLLVL.

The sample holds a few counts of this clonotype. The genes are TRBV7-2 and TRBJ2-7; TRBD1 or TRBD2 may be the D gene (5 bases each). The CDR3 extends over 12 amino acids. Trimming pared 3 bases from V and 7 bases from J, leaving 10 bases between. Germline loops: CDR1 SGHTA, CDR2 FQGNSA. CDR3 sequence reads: CASSFGTGEQYF. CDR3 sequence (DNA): TGTGCCAGCAGCTTTGGGACCGGGGAGCAGTACTTC.

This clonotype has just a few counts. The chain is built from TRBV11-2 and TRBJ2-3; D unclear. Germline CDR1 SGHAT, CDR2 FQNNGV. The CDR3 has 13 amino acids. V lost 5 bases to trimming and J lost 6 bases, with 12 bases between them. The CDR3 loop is CASSPWGGDTQYF. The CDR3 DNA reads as TGTGCCAGCAGCCCCTGGGGTGGGGATACGCAGTATTTT.

The CDR3, as DNA: TGTGCCAGCAGTAACCCGACAGGGACTCCCGACACTGAAGCTTTCTTT. Protein: CASSNPTGTPDTEAFF. The V call is TRBV27, the J call TRBJ1-1; 7 nucleotides agree with TRBD1. J gave up 3 bases and V 5 bases, and 12 bases lay outside the gene matches. The CDR3 extends over 16 amino acids. CDR1 and CDR2 (germline): MNHEY, SMNVEV (reference sequence).

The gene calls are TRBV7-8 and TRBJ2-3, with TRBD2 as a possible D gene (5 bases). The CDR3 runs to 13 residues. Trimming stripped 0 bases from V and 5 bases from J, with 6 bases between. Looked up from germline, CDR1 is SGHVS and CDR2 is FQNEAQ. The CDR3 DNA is TGTGCCAGCAGCTTAGCGAGGGTAGATACGCAGTATTTT. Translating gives CASSLARVDTQYF. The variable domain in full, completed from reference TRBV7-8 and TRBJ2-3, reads GAGVSQSPRYKVAKRGQDVALRCDPISGHVSLFWYQQALGQGPEFLTYFQNEAQLDKSGLPSDRFFAERPEGSVSTLKIQRTQQEDSAVYLCASSLARVDTQYFGPGTRLTVL.

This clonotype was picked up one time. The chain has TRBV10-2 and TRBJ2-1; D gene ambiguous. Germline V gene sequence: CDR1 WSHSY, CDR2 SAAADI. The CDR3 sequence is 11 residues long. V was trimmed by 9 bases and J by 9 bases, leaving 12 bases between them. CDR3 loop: CASSKSFEQFF. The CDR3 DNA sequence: TGCGCCAGTAGCAAAAGTTTTGAGCAGTTCTTC.

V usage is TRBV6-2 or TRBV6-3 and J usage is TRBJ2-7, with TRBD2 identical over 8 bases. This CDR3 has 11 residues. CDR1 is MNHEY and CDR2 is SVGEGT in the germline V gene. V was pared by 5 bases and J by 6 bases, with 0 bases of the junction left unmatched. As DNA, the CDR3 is TGTGCCAGCAGTACTAGCGGCGAGCAGTACTTC. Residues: CASSTSGEQYF.

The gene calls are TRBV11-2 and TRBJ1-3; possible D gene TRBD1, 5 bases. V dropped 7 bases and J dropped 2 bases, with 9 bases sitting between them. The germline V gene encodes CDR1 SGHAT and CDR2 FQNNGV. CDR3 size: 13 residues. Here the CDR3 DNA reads TGTGCCAGCACCCTGGGGCCTGGAAACACCATATATTTT. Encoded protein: CASTLGPGNTIYF.

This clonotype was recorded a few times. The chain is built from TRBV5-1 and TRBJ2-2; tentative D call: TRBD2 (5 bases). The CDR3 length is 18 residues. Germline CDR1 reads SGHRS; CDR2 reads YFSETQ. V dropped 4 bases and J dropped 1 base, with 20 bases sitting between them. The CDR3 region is CASSNREFRALNTGELFF. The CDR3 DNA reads TGCGCCAGCAGCAACCGGGAATTCAGAGCCCTGAACACCGGGGAGCTGTTTTTT.

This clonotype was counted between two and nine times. The CDR3 DNA follows: TGTGCCACCAGCAGAGATTCTGGGGCCAACGTCCTGACTTTC. Protein sequence: CATSRDSGANVLTF. This chain uses TRBV15 with TRBJ2-6; the D is unclear. CDR3 size: 14 residues. Germline values: CDR1 LNHNV, CDR2 YYDKDF (reference sequence). V was pared by 0 bases and J by 1 base, with 1 base between.

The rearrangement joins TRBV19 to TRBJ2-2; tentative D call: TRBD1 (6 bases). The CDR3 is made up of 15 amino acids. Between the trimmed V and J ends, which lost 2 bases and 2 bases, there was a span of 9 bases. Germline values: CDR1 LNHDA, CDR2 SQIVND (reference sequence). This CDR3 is CASSISGGNTGELFF. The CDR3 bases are TGTGCCAGTAGTATATCTGGGGGCAACACCGGGGAGCTGTTTTTT.

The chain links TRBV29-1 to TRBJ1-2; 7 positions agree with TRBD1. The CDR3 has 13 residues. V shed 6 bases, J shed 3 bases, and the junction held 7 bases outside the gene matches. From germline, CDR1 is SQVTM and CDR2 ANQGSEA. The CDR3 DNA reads TGCAGCGTACACAGGGGCCAGGACTATGGCTACACCTTC. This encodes CSVHRGQDYGYTF.

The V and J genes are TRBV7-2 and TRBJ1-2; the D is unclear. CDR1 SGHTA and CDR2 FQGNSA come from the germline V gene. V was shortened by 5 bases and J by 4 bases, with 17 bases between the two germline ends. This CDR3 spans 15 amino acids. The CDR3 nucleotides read TGTGCCAGCAGCCAACCCGGACTAGCCCTCTATGGCTACACCTTC. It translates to CASSQPGLALYGYTF.